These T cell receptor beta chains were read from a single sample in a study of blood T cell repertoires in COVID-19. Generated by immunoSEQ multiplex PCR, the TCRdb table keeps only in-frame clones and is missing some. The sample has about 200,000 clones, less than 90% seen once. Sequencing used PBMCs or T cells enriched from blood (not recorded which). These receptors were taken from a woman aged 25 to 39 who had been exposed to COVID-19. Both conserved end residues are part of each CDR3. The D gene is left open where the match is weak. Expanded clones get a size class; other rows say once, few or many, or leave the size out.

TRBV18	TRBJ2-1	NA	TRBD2	CASSPRAGGYNEQFF	TGTGCCAGCTCACCGCGAGCGGGGGGGTACAATGAGCAGTTCTTC
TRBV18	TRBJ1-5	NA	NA	CASSPRPGGEGNQPQHF	TGTGCCAGCTCACCCCGCCCGGGGGGGGAAGGCAATCAGCCCCAGCATTTT
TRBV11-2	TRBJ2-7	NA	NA	CASSLEGVSSYEQYF	TGTGCCAGCAGCTTAGAAGGGGTAAGCTCCTACGAGCAGTACTTC
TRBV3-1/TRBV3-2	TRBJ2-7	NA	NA	CASSSHYEQYF	TGTGCCAGCAGCAGCCACTACGAGCAGTACTTC
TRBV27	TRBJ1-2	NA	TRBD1	CASSTTGGNGYTF	TGTGCCAGCAGTACGACAGGGGGAAATGGCTACACCTTC
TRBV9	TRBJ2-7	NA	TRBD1	CASSPRQGLYEQYF	TGTGCCAGCAGCCCCCGACAGGGCCTATACGAGCAGTACTTC
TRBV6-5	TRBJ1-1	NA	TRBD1	CASRVQGENTEAFF	TGTGCCAGCAGGGTACAGGGGGAGAACACTGAAGCTTTCTTT
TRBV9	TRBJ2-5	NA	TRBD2	CASSGSGVQETQYF	TGTGCCAGCAGCGGTAGCGGGGTTCAAGAGACCCAGTACTTC
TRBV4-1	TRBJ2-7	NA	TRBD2	CASSQAGGAVEEQYF	TGCGCCAGCAGCCAAGCCGGGGGGGCAGTTGAGGAGCAGTACTTC
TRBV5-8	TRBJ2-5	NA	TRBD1	CASSGTGGALETQYF	TGTGCCAGCAGCGGAACAGGGGGCGCGTTGGAGACCCAGTACTTC
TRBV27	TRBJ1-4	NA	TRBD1	CASSTITPTGSSEKLFF	TGTGCCAGCAGCACGATAACCCCGACAGGGTCGAGTGAAAAACTGTTTTTT
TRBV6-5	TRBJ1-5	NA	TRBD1	CATGTEGPNQPQHF	TGTGCCACAGGGACAGAAGGGCCCAATCAGCCCCAGCATTTT
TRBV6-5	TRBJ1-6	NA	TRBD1	CASSFQSGTGDSPLHF	TGTGCCAGCAGTTTCCAGTCCGGGACAGGGGATTCACCCCTCCACTTT
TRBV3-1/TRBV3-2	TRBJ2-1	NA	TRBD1	CASSRTYRGRNEQFF	TGTGCCAGCAGCCGGACGTACAGGGGGCGGAATGAGCAGTTCTTC
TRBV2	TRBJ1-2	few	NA	CASSDEGSAYYGYTF	TGTGCCAGCAGTGATGAGGGCAGTGCCTACTATGGCTACACCTTC
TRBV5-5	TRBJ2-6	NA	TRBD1	CASSQTTDRGGSGANVLTF	TGTGCCAGCAGCCAAACAACGGACAGGGGGGGCTCTGGGGCCAACGTCCTGACTTTC
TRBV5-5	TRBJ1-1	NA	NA	CASSFPGAPSAFF	TGTGCCAGCAGCTTCCCGGGTGCCCCGTCAGCTTTCTTT
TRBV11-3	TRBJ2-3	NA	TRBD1	CASSLDLGTGGIDTQYF	TGTGCCAGCAGCTTAGACCTCGGGACAGGGGGGATAGATACGCAGTATTTT
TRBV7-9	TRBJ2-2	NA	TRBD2	CASSSPSGGEPGELFF	TGTGCCAGCAGCTCGCCTAGCGGGGGGGAGCCCGGGGAGCTGTTTTTT
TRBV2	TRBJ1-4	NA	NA	CASRPQGLREKLFF	TGTGCCAGCAGGCCCCAGGGGCTACGGGAAAAACTGTTTTTT
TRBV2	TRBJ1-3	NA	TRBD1	CASTDREYDGNTIYF	TGTGCCAGCACCGACAGGGAATATGACGGAAACACCATATATTTT
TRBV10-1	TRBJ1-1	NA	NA	CASSESEDPNTEAFF	TGCGCCAGCAGTGAGTCGGAGGACCCTAACACTGAAGCTTTCTTT
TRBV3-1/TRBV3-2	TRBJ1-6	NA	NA	CASSHRVTGSPLHF	TGTGCCAGCAGCCACAGGGTAACGGGTTCACCCCTCCACTTT
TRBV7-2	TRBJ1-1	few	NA	CASSFPVTAGHLNTEAFF	TGTGCCAGCAGCTTCCCTGTTACTGCGGGTCATTTGAACACTGAAGCTTTCTTT
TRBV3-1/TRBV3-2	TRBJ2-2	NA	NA	CASSQEGGNTGELFF	TGTGCCAGCAGCCAAGAGGGGGGGAACACCGGGGAGCTGTTTTTT
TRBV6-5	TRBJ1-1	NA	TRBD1	CASSQRAGGAAEAFF	TGTGCCAGCAGCCAACGGGCAGGGGGCGCGGCTGAAGCTTTCTTT
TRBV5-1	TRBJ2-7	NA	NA	CASSTGYEQYF	TGCGCCAGCAGCACGGGCTACGAGCAGTACTTC
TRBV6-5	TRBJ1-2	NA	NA	CASSYAAGRLNYGYTF	TGTGCCAGCAGTTACGCAGCAGGCCGTCTTAACTATGGCTACACCTTC
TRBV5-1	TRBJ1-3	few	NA	CASSYMGTAGNTIYF	TGCGCCAGCAGCTACATGGGCACCGCTGGAAACACCATATATTTT
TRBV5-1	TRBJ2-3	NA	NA	CASRRITPTDTQYF	TGCGCCAGCAGGAGGATAACACCCACAGATACGCAGTATTTT
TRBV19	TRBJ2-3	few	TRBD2	CASSIGTSGGAVDTQYF	TGTGCCAGTAGTATTGGGACTAGCGGGGGGGCAGTAGATACGCAGTATTTT
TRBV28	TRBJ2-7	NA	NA	CASSLAGAYEQYF	TGTGCCAGCAGTTTGGCGGGGGCTTACGAGCAGTACTTC
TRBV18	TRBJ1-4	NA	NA	CASSPIPESTNEKLFF	TGTGCCAGCTCACCAATCCCAGAATCAACTAATGAAAAACTGTTTTTT
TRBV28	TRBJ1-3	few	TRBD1	CASRGQGGGNTIYF	TGTGCCAGCAGGGGACAGGGAGGGGGAAACACCATATATTTT
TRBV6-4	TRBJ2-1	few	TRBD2	CASSISGGAGNEQFF	TGTGCCAGCAGCATTAGCGGGGGGGCGGGCAATGAGCAGTTCTTC
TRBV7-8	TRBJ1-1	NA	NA	CASSFRHWGVTEAFF	TGTGCCAGCAGCTTTAGGCACTGGGGGGTCACTGAAGCTTTCTTT
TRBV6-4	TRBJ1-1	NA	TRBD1	CASSAQGEDTEAFF	TGTGCCAGCAGTGCCCAGGGGGAGGACACTGAAGCTTTCTTT
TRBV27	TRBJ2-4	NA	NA	CASSLGRQRAKNIQYF	TGTGCCAGCAGTTTAGGTCGGCAGAGGGCCAAAAACATTCAGTACTTC
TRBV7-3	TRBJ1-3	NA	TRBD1	CASSLTGGPNSGNTIYF	TGTGCCAGCAGCTTGACAGGGGGCCCAAATTCTGGAAACACCATATATTTT
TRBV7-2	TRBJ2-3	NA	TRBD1	CASSWGQGSDTQYF	TGTGCCAGCAGCTGGGGACAGGGCTCAGATACGCAGTATTTT
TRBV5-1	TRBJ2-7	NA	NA	CASSLGTAVSYEQYF	TGCGCCAGCAGCTTGGGGACAGCAGTCTCCTACGAGCAGTACTTC
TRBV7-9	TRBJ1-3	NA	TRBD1	CASDPPSGTGGDTIYF	TGTGCCAGCGACCCCCCCTCCGGGACAGGGGGGGACACCATATATTTT
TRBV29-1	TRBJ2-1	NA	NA	CSVGKGGEQFF	TGCAGCGTTGGAAAAGGGGGTGAGCAGTTCTTC
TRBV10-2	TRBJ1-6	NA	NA	CATAGENNSPLHF	TGCGCCACGGCGGGGGAGAATAATTCACCCCTCCACTTT
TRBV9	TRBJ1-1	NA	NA	CASSVSPGNTEAFF	TGTGCCAGCAGCGTCAGCCCAGGAAACACTGAAGCTTTCTTT
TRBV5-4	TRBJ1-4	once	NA	CASSHDREKLFF	TGTGCCAGCAGCCATGACAGGGAAAAACTGTTTTTT
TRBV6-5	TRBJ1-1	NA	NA	CASKSTEAFF	TGTGCCAGCAAGAGCACTGAAGCTTTCTTT
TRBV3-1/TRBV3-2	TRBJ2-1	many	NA	CASSQEAGTEGRVYNEQFF	TGTGCCAGCAGCCAAGAGGCTGGGACTGAGGGAAGAGTTTACAATGAGCAGTTCTTC
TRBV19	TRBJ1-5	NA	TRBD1	CATQRSDRARWSNQPQHF	TGTGCCACCCAACGCTCAGACAGGGCCCGGTGGAGCAATCAGCCCCAGCATTTT
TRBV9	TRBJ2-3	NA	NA	CASSLRPGSTDTQYF	TGTGCCAGCAGCCTAAGACCAGGAAGCACAGATACGCAGTATTTT
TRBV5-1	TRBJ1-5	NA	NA	CASSLWGDEGNQPQHF	TGCGCCAGCAGCTTGTGGGGGGACGAGGGCAATCAGCCCCAGCATTTT
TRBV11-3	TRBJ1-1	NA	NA	CASSVMNTEAFF	TGTGCCAGCAGCGTAATGAACACTGAAGCTTTCTTT
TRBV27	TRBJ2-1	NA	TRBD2	CASSPTSGAKGFF	TGTGCCAGCAGTCCGACTAGCGGGGCCAAGGGGTTCTTC